These T cell receptor beta chains were read from a single sample in a study of regulatory T cells in long-lasting Graves disease. Via MiXCR, TCRdb re-called the multiplex PCR reads, giving one row per CDR3 protein. The table shows some 420,000 distinct CDR3 sequences, with 20% to 25% occurring only once. The sample consisted of peripheral blood mononuclear cells (PBMCs), taken when the disease was refractory, from a patient treated with antithyroid drugs. Every receptor here comes from a female donor with Graves disease. Each CDR3 is given with its conserved first and last residue.

J gene	V gene	CDR3 protein
TRBJ2-5	TRBV6-1	CASSLSGGWETQYF
TRBJ2-2	TRBV14	CASSHSGSTGELFF
TRBJ2-7	TRBV11-1	CASGLEGASEQYF
TRBJ1-1	TRBV5-1	CASSLSPGAEAFF
TRBJ1-1	TRBV6-2/TRBV6-3	CASSGTGGEAFF
TRBJ2-7	TRBV12-3/TRBV12-4	CASSPRQNIYEQYF
TRBJ1-5	TRBV20-1	CSAPGQGNQPQHF
TRBJ2-7	TRBV15	CATSTSGRNSYEQYF
TRBJ1-6	TRBV11-2	CASSLGYGVHNSPLHF
TRBJ1-4	TRBV6-2/TRBV6-3	CASSSGGRREKLFF
TRBJ2-7	TRBV11-2	CASSHRDRGLYEQYF
TRBJ1-3	TRBV6-5	CASSSRTPLGSSGNTIYF
TRBJ1-5	TRBV12-5	CASGLVLAGGGDSNQPQHF
TRBJ2-5	TRBV5-1	CASSSFGQGGETQYF
TRBJ1-2	TRBV5-1	CASSRIGGRSYGYTF